The 9 T cell receptor beta chains below come from one sample, sequenced in a study of technical replicates of blood from a handful of donors. TCRdb's copy holds only in-frame clones and misses some; the assay was immunoSEQ multiplex PCR. The profile shows some 80,000 clones, 93% of them singletons. The source material was T cells isolated from PBMCs. Every receptor here comes from a human donor in good health.

In this sample, this clone turned up a few times. The chain uses TRBV27 and TRBJ1-5; TRBD1 matches 9 bases. The CDR3 loop spans 14 amino acids. V was clipped by 5 bases and J by 5 bases; unmatched bases: 4. Germline V lookup: CDR1 MNHEY, CDR2 SMNVEV (reference sequence). CDR3 bases: TGTGCCAGCAGTGTTACAGGGGGCCATCAGCCCCAGCATTTT. Its translation: CASSVTGGHQPQHF.

The J gene is TRBJ2-7, the V gene TRBV19; 13 bases are shared with TRBD2. V shed 9 bases and J 6 bases; nucleotides not matched to a gene: 17. The CDR3 sequence is 17 residues long. Germline V gene lookup returns CDR1 LNHDA and CDR2 SQIVND (reference sequence). CDR3: CARGLAGIYDRASEQYF. CDR3 in DNA: TGTGCCAGGGGACTAGCGGGAATCTATGACCGGGCCTCCGAGCAGTACTTC.

The gene calls are TRBV19 and TRBJ2-3; 7 bases fit TRBD2. Trimming removed 3 bases from V and 3 bases from J; junction bases left unmatched: 9. The CDR3 contains 16 residues. The germline gives CDR1 LNHDA, CDR2 SQIVND (reference sequence). The CDR3 DNA follows: TGTGCCAGTAGTATTCGTAGCGGGTATGGAACAGATACGCAGTATTTT. Its translation: CASSIRSGYGTDTQYF.

The genes are TRBV7-3 and TRBJ2-7; 7 bases are shared with TRBD2. The germline V gene encodes CDR1 SGHTA and CDR2 FQGTGA. The CDR3 loop spans 14 amino acids. Trimming cost V 5 bases and J 1 base; bases outside gene matches: 5. The CDR3 coding sequence is TGTGCCAGCAGCCCCTCCGGGAGGTCCTACGAGCAGTACTTC. It is translated as CASSPSGRSYEQYF.

The chain couples TRBV28 to TRBJ2-3; possible D gene TRBD1, 5 bases. Germline V gene sequence: CDR1 MDHEN, CDR2 SYDVKM. The CDR3 is made up of 15 amino acids. The ends were cut back, 5 bases at V and 0 bases at J, with 12 bases in the middle. This CDR3 reads CASSLVGLSTDTQYF. In DNA form, the CDR3 reads TGTGCCAGCAGTCTTGTGGGGCTAAGCACAGATACGCAGTATTTT.

The rearrangement joins TRBV18 to TRBJ1-1, with no clear D. The CDR3 extends over 13 amino acids. Per the germline V gene, CDR1 is KGHSH and CDR2 is LQKENI. Trimming pared 3 bases from V and 7 bases from J, leaving 12 bases between. The CDR3 coding sequence is TGTGCCAGCTCACCCCCCACAGCAGGTGAAGCTTTCTTT. This codes for CASSPPTAGEAFF. Full variable domain (outside the CDR3, taken from reference TRBV18 and TRBJ1-1): NAGVMQNPRHLVRRRGQEARLRCSPMKGHSHVYWYRQLPEEGLKFMVYLQKENIIDESGMPKERFSAEFPKEGPSILRIQQVVRGDSAAYFCASSPPTAGEAFFGQGTRLTVV.

This clone occurred once. J is TRBJ2-1 and V is TRBV15; the match to TRBD2 covers 13 bases. The CDR3 spans 15 residues. Germline CDR1 LNHNV, CDR2 YYDKDF (reference sequence). J gave up 6 bases and V 4 bases, and 3 bases lay outside the gene matches. The CDR3 DNA reads TGTGCCACCAGCAAAGGGACTAGCGGGACCAATGAGCAGTTCTTC. Amino acid sequence: CATSKGTSGTNEQFF.

The V call is TRBV19, the J call TRBJ2-2; D uncertain. This CDR3 comprises 14 residues. Germline CDR1 reads LNHDA; CDR2 reads SQIVND (reference sequence). V gave up 10 bases and J gave up 0 bases, with 12 bases separating them. This CDR3 is CATTLGANTGELFF. CDR3 in DNA: TGTGCCACCACCTTAGGAGCGAACACCGGGGAGCTGTTTTTT. Combining the CDR3 with reference TRBV19 and TRBJ2-2 gives the whole variable domain DGGITQSPKYLFRKEGQNVTLSCEQNLNHDAMYWYRQDPGQGLRLIYYSQIVNDFQKGDIAEGYSVSREKKESFPLTVTSAQKNPTAFYLCATTLGANTGELFFGEGSRLTVL.

CDR3 residues: CASSLPGGWALGANVLTF. Here the CDR3 DNA reads TGTGCCAGTAGTCTACCAGGGGGATGGGCTCTTGGGGCCAACGTCCTGACTTTC. The chain uses TRBV19 and TRBJ2-6; 7 bases fit TRBD1. The germline V gene has CDR1 LNHDA and CDR2 SQIVND (reference sequence). The CDR3 consists of 18 residues. The V and J ends lost 5 bases and 3 bases, in that order; junction bases with no gene match: 13.